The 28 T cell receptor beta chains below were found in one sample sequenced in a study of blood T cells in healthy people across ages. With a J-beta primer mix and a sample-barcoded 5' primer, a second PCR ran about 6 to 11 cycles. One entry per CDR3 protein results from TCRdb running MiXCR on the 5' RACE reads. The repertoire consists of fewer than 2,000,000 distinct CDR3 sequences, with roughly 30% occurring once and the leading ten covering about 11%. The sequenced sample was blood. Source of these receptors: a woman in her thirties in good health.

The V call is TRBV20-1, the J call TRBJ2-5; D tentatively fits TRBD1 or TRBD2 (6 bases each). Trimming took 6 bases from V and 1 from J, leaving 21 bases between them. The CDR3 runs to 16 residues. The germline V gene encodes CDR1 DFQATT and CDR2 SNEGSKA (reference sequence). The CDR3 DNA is TGCAGTGCATTGGCGGTAGGGGGAGGATCCCAAGAGACCCAGTACTTC. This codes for CSALAVGGGSQETQYF.

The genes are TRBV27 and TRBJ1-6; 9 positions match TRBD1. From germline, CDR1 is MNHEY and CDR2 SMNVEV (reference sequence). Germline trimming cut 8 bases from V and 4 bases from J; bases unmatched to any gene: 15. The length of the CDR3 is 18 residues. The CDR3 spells CASSPGQGIGGYNSPLHF. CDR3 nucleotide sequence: TGTGCCAGCTCGCCGGGACAGGGTATTGGGGGATATAATTCACCCCTCCACTTT.

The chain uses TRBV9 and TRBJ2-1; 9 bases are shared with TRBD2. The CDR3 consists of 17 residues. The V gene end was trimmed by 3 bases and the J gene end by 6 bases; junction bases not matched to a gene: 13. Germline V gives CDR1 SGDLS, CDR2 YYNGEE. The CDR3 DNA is TGTGCCAGCAGCGCTCTCACCGGGACTAGCCCAACCAATGAGCAGTTCTTC. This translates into CASSALTGTSPTNEQFF. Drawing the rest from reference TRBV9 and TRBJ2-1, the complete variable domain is DSGVTQTPKHLITATGQRVTLRCSPRSGDLSVYWYQQSLDQGLQFLIQYYNGEERAKGNILERFSAQQFPDLHSELNLSSLELGDSALYFCASSALTGTSPTNEQFFGPGTRLTVL.

The CDR3 reads CASSTSDRHPSYEQYF. CDR3 DNA: TGTGCCAGCAGCACTTCGGACAGACACCCCTCCTACGAGCAGTACTTC. V and J are TRBV5-6 and TRBJ2-7, with D possibly matching TRBD1 (6 bases). Trimming shortened V by 4 bases and J by 0 bases, and 17 bases separated the two germline ends. Germline CDR1 SGHDT, CDR2 YYEEEE. This CDR3 is built from 16 residues.

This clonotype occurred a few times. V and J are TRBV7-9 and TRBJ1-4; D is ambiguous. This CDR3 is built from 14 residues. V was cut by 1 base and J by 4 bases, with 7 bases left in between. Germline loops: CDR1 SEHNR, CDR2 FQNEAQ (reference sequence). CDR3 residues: CASSLGASNEKLFF. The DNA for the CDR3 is TGTGCCAGCAGCTTAGGGGCGAGTAATGAAAAACTGTTTTTT.

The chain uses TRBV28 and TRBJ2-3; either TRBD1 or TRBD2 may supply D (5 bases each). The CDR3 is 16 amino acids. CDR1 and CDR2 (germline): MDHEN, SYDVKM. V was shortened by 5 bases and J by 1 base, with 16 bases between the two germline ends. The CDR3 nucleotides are TGTGCCAGCAGTACCTCACCGGGGCGAGGCACAGATACGCAGTATTTT. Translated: CASSTSPGRGTDTQYF.

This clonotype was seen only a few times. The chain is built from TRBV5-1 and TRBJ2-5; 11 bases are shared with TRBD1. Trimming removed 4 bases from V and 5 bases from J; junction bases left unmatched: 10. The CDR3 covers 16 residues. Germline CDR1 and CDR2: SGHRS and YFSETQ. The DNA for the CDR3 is TGCGCCAGCAGCAGCGGACAGGGGGCAGCACGGGAGACCCAGTACTTC. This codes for CASSSGQGAARETQYF.

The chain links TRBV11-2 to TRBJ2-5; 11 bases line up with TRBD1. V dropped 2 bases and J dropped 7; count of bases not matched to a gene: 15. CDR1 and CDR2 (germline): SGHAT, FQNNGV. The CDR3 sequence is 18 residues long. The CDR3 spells CASSLSRTGGFGEGTQYF. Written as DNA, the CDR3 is TGTGCCAGCAGCTTAAGTAGGACAGGGGGCTTCGGGGAAGGGACCCAGTACTTC.

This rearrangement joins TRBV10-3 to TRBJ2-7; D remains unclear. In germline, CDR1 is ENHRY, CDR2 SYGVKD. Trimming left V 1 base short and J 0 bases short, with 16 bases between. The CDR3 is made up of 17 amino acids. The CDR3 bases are TGTGCCATCAGTGAGTTAAACCTATTCCTCACCTCCTACGAGCAGTACTTC. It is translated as CAISELNLFLTSYEQYF.

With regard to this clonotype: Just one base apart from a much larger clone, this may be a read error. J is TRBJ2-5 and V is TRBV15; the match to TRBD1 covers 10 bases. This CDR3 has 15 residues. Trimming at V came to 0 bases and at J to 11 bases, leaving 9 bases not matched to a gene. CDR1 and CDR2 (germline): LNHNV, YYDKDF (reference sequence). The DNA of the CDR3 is TGTGCCACCAGCAGAGAGGGACAGGGGCGGAATGAGCAGTACTTC. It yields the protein CATSREGQGRNEQYF.

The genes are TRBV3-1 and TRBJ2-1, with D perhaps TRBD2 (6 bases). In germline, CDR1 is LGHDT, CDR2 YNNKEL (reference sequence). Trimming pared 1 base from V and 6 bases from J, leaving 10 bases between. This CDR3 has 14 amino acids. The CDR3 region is CASSQGLVGNEQFF. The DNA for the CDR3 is TGTGCCAGCAGCCAAGGACTAGTTGGCAATGAGCAGTTCTTC.

CDR3 DNA: TGTGCCAGCAGCGTATCAACTAGCGGGGGGGCAGTGGGGGCCAACGTCCTGACTTTC. This translates into CASSVSTSGGAVGANVLTF. This chain connects TRBV9 to TRBJ2-6; 13 positions agree with TRBD2. Germline trimming cut 1 base from V and 4 bases from J; bases unmatched to any gene: 8. CDR3 size: 19 residues. CDR1 and CDR2 from the germline V gene are SGDLS and YYNGEE.

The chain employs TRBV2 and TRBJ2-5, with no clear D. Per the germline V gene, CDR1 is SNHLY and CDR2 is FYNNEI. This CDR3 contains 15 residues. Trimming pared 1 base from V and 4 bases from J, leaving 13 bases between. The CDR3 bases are TGTGCCAGCAGTGAAGTTGACTCCCGGCGAGAGACCCAGTACTTC. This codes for CASSEVDSRRETQYF. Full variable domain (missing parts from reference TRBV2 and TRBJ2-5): EPEVTQTPSHQVTQMGQEVILRCVPISNHLYFYWYRQILGQKVEFLVSFYNNEISEKSEIFDDQFSVERPDGSNFTLKIRSTKLEDSAMYFCASSEVDSRRETQYFGPGTRLLVL.

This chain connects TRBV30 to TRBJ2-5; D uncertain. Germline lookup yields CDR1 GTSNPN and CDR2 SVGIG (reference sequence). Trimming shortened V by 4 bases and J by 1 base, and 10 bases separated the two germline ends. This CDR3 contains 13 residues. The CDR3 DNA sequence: TGTGCCTGGAAGGTTGAAGGCCAAGAGACCCAGTACTTC. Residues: CAWKVEGQETQYF.

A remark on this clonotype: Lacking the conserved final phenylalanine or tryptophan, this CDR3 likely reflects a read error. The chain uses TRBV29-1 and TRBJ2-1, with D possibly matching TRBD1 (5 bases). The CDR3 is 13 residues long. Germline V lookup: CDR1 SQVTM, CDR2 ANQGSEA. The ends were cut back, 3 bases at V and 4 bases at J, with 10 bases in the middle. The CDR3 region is CSVDSSGYNEQFL. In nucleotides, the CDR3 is TGCAGCGTTGACAGCTCAGGGTACAATGAGCAGTTCTTA.

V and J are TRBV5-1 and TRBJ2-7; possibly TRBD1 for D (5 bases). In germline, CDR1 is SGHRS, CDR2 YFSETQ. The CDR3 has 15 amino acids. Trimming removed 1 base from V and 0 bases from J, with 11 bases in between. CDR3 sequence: CASSLRGIPSYEQYF. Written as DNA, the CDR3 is TGCGCCAGCAGCTTGAGGGGAATCCCCTCCTACGAGCAGTACTTC.

For the CDR3, the DNA is TGTGCCAGCAGTTTTATCCCTAGCGGGAGTAAAAATGAGCAGTTCTTC. Its translation is CASSFIPSGSKNEQFF. This chain joins TRBV27 and TRBJ2-1, with 10 bases identical to TRBD2. The CDR3 is made up of 16 amino acids. V dropped 3 bases and J dropped 7; count of bases not matched to a gene: 9. Germline CDR1 and CDR2: MNHEY and SMNVEV (reference sequence).

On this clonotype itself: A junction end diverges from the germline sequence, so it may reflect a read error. CDR3 sequence: CSALSLGAALYDEQFF. The CDR3 DNA sequence: TGCAGTGCTCTAAGTTTGGGCGCGGCGCTCTACGATGAGCAGTTCTTC. The chain joins TRBV20-1 to TRBJ2-1; D is undetermined. Germline V CDR1 and CDR2: DFQATT, SNEGSKA (reference sequence). The CDR3 length is 16 residues.

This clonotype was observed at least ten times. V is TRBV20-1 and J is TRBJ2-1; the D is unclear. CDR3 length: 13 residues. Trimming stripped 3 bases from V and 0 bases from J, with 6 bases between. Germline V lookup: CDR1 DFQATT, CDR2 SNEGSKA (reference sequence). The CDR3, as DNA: TGCAGTGCTAGGGAGAGCTCCTACAATGAGCAGTTCTTC. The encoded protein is CSARESSYNEQFF.

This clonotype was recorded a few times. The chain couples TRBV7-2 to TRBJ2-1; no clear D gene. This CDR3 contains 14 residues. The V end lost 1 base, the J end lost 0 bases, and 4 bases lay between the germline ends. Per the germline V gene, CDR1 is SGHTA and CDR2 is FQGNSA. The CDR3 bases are TGTGCCAGCAGCTTAGTTCCCTCCTACAATGAGCAGTTCTTC. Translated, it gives CASSLVPSYNEQFF.

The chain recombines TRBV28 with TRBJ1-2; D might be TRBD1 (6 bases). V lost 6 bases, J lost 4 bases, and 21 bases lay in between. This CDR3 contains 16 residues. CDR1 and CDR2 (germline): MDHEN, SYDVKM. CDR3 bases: TGTGCCAGCAGCGGACCAGGGGAAAAATTATTCTATGGCTACACCTTC. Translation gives CASSGPGEKLFYGYTF.

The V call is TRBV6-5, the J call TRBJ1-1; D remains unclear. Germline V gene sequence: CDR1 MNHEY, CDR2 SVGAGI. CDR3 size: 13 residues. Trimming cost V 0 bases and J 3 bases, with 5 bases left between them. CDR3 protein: CASSYSVHTEAFF. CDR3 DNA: TGTGCCAGCAGTTACTCGGTCCACACTGAAGCTTTCTTT.

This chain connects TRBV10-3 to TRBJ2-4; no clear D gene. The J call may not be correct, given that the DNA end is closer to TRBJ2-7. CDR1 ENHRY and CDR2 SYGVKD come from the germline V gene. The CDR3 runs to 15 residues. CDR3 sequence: CAISVGNTPSYEQYF. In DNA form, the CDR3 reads TGTGCCATCAGTGTTGGGAATACGCCGAGCTACGAGCAGTACTTC.

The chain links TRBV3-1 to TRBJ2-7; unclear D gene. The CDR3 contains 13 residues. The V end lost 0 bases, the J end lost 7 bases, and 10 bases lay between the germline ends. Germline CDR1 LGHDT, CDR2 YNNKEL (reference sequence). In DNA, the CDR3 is TGTGCCAGCAGCCAAGAGGTTCGCGGAGAGCAGTACTTC. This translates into CASSQEVRGEQYF.

The CDR3 sequence: CASSTGTSYYNEQFF. For the CDR3, the DNA is TGTGCCAGCAGTACCGGGACTAGCTACTACAATGAGCAGTTCTTC. The chain carries TRBV6-1 and TRBJ2-1; 9 bases agree with TRBD2. Germline CDR1 reads MNHNS; CDR2 reads SASEGT. The CDR3 length is 15 residues. The J segment lost 3 bases and the V segment lost 5 bases, leaving 5 bases of the junction unmatched.

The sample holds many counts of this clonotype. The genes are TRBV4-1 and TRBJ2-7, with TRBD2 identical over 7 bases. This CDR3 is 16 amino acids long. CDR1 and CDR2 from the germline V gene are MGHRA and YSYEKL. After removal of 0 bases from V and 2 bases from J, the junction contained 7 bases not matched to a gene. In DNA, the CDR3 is TGCGCCAGCAGCCAAGATCTAGGGAGGGCCGCCTACGAGCAGTACTTC. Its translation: CASSQDLGRAAYEQYF.

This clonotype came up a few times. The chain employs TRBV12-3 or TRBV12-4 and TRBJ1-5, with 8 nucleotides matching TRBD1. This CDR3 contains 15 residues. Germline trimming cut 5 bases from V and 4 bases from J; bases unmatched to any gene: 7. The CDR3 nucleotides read TGTGCCAGCAGTCCCCAGGGGGCGAGGAATCAGCCCCAGCATTTT. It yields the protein CASSPQGARNQPQHF.

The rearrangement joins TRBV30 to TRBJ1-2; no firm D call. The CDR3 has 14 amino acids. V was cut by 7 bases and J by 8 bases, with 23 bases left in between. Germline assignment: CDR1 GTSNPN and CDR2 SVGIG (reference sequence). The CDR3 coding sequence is TGTGCCTCCGACTCCGGGAAATGGATATGGGGCTACACCTTC. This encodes CASDSGKWIWGYTF.